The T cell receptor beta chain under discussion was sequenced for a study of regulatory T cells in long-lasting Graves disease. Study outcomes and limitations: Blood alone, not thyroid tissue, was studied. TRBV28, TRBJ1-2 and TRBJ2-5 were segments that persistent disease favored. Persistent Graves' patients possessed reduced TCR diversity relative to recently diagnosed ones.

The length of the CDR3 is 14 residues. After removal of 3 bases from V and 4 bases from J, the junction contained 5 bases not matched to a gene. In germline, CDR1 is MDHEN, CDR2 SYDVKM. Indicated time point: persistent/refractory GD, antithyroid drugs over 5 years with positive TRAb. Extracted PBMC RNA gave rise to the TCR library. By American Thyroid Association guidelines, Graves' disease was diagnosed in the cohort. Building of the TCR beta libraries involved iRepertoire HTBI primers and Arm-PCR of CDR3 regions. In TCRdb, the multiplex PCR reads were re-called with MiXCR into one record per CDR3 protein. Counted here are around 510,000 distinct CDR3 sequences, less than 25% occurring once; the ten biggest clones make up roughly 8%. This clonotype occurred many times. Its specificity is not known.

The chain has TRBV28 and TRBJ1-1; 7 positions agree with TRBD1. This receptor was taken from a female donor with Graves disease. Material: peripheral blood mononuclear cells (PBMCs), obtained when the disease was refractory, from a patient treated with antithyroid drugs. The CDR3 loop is CASSLAGGGTEAFF. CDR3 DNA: TGTGCCAGCAGTTTGGCAGGGGGGGGCACTGAAGCTTTCTTT.